Shown below are 9 T cell receptor beta chains from a single sample sequenced in a study of post-analysis software for immune sequencing data. Study-wide results and limits: With TRBV5-6, TRBV5-1 and TRBV20-1 included, about 5 TRBV segments were more frequent in patients than in controls.

Their cognate antigens are unknown. Incorporated into the TCR beta cDNA libraries were unique molecular identifiers, which served to reduce PCR and sequencing biases. Via MiXCR, TCRdb re-called the PCR reads, giving one row per CDR3 protein. Of 600,000 to 750,000 distinct CDR3 sequences in the sample, roughly three fifths are singletons; the top ten hold approximately 10%. Material: blood. The receptors shown here come from a girl under 10 years old with multiple sclerosis.

The chain combines TRBV29-1 with TRBJ2-1; 7 bases fit TRBD1. CDR1 and CDR2 (germline): SQVTM, ANQGSEA. The CDR3 is 13 residues long. V lost 6 bases to trimming and J lost 4 bases; unmatched junction nucleotides: 6. The CDR3 loop is CSVFTGDYNEQFF. CDR3 nucleotide sequence: TGCAGCGTCTTTACAGGGGATTACAATGAGCAGTTCTTC.

V and J are TRBV6-5 and TRBJ2-1; D is perhaps TRBD1 or TRBD2 (5 bases each). The CDR3 has 16 residues. Looked up from germline, CDR1 is MNHEY and CDR2 is SVGAGI. V was cut by 4 bases and J by 2 bases, with 15 bases left in between. DNA of the CDR3: TGTGCCAGCAGTTTCGGGGCCAGAGGTACCTACAATGAGCAGTTCTTC. This gives the protein CASSFGARGTYNEQFF.

The J gene is TRBJ2-1, the V gene TRBV6-1, with D possibly being TRBD1 or TRBD2 (6 bases each). V lost 1 base to trimming and J lost 7 bases, with 20 bases between them. This CDR3 has 17 residues. Germline V lookup: CDR1 MNHNS, CDR2 SASEGT. CDR3 nucleotide sequence: TGTGCCAGCAGTGAAGTAGACCGGGGGCTACAGATGAATGAGCAGTTCTTC. Its translation is CASSEVDRGLQMNEQFF.

This clonotype was picked up a small number of times. The chain employs TRBV7-2 and TRBJ2-3; no firm D call. This CDR3 region has 13 residues. With 2 bases removed from V and 2 bases from J, the gap between germline ends came to 5 bases. The germline gives CDR1 SGHTA, CDR2 FQGNSA. In nucleotides, the CDR3 is TGTGCCAGCAGCTTATACAACACAGATACGCAGTATTTT. Translated, it gives CASSLYNTDTQYF.

This clonotype was observed a handful of times. V is TRBV13 and J is TRBJ2-3, with TRBD2 matching over 9 bases. The CDR3 sequence is 16 residues long. From germline, CDR1 is PRHDT and CDR2 FYEKMQ (reference sequence). The ends lost 5 bases at V and 5 bases at J; junction bases unmatched: 11. CDR3 bases: TGTGCCAGCAGCGGAGAGGCGGGGGGGCCGAGAGATACGCAGTATTTT. Its translation: CASSGEAGGPRDTQYF.

V gene TRBV20-1 combines with J gene TRBJ2-7; 12 bases align to TRBD2. Per germline, CDR1 DFQATT and CDR2 SNEGSKA (reference sequence). Trimming cost V 6 bases and J 4 bases; bases outside gene matches: 7. The CDR3 contains 14 residues. The CDR3, as DNA: TGCAGTGCCAAGACTAGCGGGAGTAGGTACGAGCAGTACTTC. Translating it yields CSAKTSGSRYEQYF.

The chain links TRBV9 to TRBJ2-7, with 8 bases lining up with TRBD2. TRBJ2-5 matches the DNA end more closely, so the J call is doubtful. This CDR3 spans 18 amino acids. CDR1 is SGDLS, CDR2 YYNGEE, per germline. The CDR3 DNA reads TGTGCCAGCAGCGTCCCTTTGGCAGTAGCGGGGCCCAAAGAGACCCAGTACTTC. It translates to CASSVPLAVAGPKETQYF.

This clonotype has more than one count but fewer than ten. This sequence joins TRBV11-2 and TRBJ2-1; D is unresolved. CDR3 length: 13 amino acids. Trimming removed 0 bases from V and 5 bases from J, with 5 bases in between. Germline CDR1 and CDR2: SGHAT and FQNNGV. Here the CDR3 DNA reads TGTGCCAGCAGCTTAGACAGTCACAATGAGCAGTTCTTC. Its protein is CASSLDSHNEQFF.

V usage is TRBV7-2 and J usage is TRBJ2-3, with a weak D call TRBD2 (6 bases). Looked up from germline, CDR1 is SGHTA and CDR2 is FQGNSA. The CDR3 extends over 17 amino acids. V gave up 0 bases and J gave up 2 bases, with 15 bases separating them. CDR3 loop: CASSLAAPGTHTDTQYF. The CDR3 region has the DNA TGTGCCAGCAGCTTAGCAGCCCCGGGGACTCACACAGATACGCAGTATTTT.